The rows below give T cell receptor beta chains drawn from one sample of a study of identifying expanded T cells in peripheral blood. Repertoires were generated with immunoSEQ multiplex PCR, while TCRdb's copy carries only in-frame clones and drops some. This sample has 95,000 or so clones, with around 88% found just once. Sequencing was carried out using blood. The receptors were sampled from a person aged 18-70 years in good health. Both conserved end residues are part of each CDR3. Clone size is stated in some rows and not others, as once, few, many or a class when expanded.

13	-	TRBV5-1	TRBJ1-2	CASSKQGGNGYTF
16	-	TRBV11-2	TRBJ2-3	CASSLVGGRSTDTQYF
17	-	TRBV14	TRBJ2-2	CASSQPGWWRAAGELFF
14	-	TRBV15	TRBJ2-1	CATSRDIDGDEQFF
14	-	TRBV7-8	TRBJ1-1	CASRRDRGNTEAFF
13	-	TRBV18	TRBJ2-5	CASSQGRRETQYF
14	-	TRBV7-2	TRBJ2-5	CASKEDRGKETQYF
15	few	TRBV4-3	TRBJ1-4	CASSQERQLNEKLFF
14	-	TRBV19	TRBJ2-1	CASRPRDGIREQFF
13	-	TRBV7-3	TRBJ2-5	CASSSGQEETQYF